This T cell receptor beta chain was captured in a study of cytomegalovirus exposure and HLA in healthy donors. PCR employed 60 Vbeta and 13 Jbeta primers. The repertoire was sequenced with immunoSEQ multiplex PCR; TCRdb's copy has only in-frame clones and lacks some. The sample lists approximately 90,000 clones; 76% were seen once. Study-wide results and caveats: It was 160 or so TCR beta chains that were listed as cytomegalovirus-associated.

On this clone itself: Its antigen is undetermined.

The TCR originated in a male donor in good health and CMV-seronegative. The sample taken for sequencing was PBMCs.

The CDR3 region is CASSAGTGNSPLHF. The DNA of the CDR3 is TGTGCCAGCTCCGCCGGGACAGGGAATTCACCCCTCCACTTT. This sequence joins TRBV18 and TRBJ1-6; 9 bases map to TRBD1. The CDR3 has 14 amino acids. V lost 6 bases to trimming and J lost 7 bases; unmatched junction nucleotides: 4. The germline gives CDR1 KGHSH, CDR2 LQKENI.